This section outlines one T cell receptor beta chain sequence together with its context. The antigen remains unidentified. From the 5' RACE reads, TCRdb called clonotypes with MiXCR, one entry per CDR3 protein. The table records 110,000 or so distinct CDR3 sequences, about 20% of them present only once. Between the trimmed V and J ends, which lost 7 bases and 1 base, there was a span of 12 bases. CDR3 length: 14 amino acids. The V gene's germline CDR1 is MNHEY and CDR2 SVGAGI. The data belong to a study of T-cell memory formation after mild COVID-19. Across the whole study: The study found TCR clusters largely donor specific.

Broader study findings: Whether second-wave clones peaking at day 37 were SARS-CoV-2 specific went unconfirmed.

The genes are TRBV6-5 and TRBJ2-3; D gene unclear. Input material: PBMCs or a T cell subset sorted from them (not recorded which). The receptor was isolated from a young man who had mild COVID-19 (a few samples of this study predate the infection). Cell type and time point are not known. The CDR3 sequence: CASNPVSGTDTQYF. DNA for the CDR3: TGTGCCAGCAATCCGGTCAGCGGCACAGATACGCAGTATTTT.